The 22 T cell receptor beta chains presented below share a single source sample, sequenced in a study of T cells after posttransplantation cyclophosphamide. The repertoire was sequenced with immunoSEQ multiplex PCR; TCRdb's copy has only in-frame clones and lacks some. The sample contains 35,000 to 45,000 clones, none occurring once; roughly 2.3% lies in the top ten. The specimen was PBMCs. The source of these receptors is a man aged 40-55 years in good health, CMV-negative, and a related stem cell transplant donor.

The chain recombines TRBV19 with TRBJ1-1; D is ambiguous. Germline CDR1 reads LNHDA; CDR2 reads SQIVND (reference sequence). There are 11 residues in the CDR3. V lost 5 bases, J lost 6 bases, and 7 bases lay in between. The CDR3 is CASSSSAEAFF. Here the CDR3 DNA reads TGTGCCAGTAGTTCAAGCGCTGAAGCTTTCTTT.

This clone was picked up many times. The V call is TRBV11-3, the J call TRBJ2-5; weak D call: TRBD2 (5 bases). The V gene lost 3 bases and the J gene lost 3 bases, with 14 bases spanning the gap. Germline V gives CDR1 SGHNT, CDR2 YENEEA. This CDR3 contains 15 residues. The CDR3 DNA reads TGTGCCAGCAGCTTCGGGCTAGGACTCAAAGAGACCCAGTACTTC. Amino acid sequence: CASSFGLGLKETQYF.

The chain is built from TRBV30 and TRBJ1-1, with a tentative D call TRBD1 (6 bases). Germline CDR1 reads GTSNPN; CDR2 reads SVGIG (reference sequence). V lost 3 bases and J 3 bases, leaving 20 bases between the germline ends. The CDR3 runs to 16 residues. The CDR3: CAWRGTFFIEDTEAFF. CDR3 nucleotides: TGTGCCTGGAGGGGGACATTCTTCATTGAGGACACTGAAGCTTTCTTT. The full variable domain, its missing parts supplied by reference TRBV30 and TRBJ1-1, is SQTIHQWPATLVQPVGSPLSLECTVEGTSNPNLYWYRQAAGRGLQLLFYSVGIGQISSEVPQNLSASRPQDRQFILSSKKLLLSDSGFYLCAWRGTFFIEDTEAFFGQGTRLTVV.

This clone appeared many times. The chain uses TRBV5-4 and TRBJ2-1; TRBD2 aligns across 10 bases. Per germline, CDR1 SGHNT and CDR2 YYREEE (reference sequence). The length of the CDR3 is 15 residues. Trimming took 4 bases from V and 10 from J; bases not matched to a gene: 11. The CDR3 loop is CASSLPSGRDREQFF. The CDR3 bases are TGTGCCAGCAGCCTACCTAGCGGGAGAGATAGGGAGCAGTTCTTC.

This clone has a count of ten or more. V usage is TRBV28 and J usage is TRBJ1-2; D remains ambiguous. V was clipped by 1 base and J by 6 bases, with 9 bases between them. The CDR3 sequence is 13 residues long. CDR1 and CDR2 (germline): MDHEN, SYDVKM. The CDR3: CASSLSRPHGYTF. The CDR3 DNA reads TGTGCCAGCAGTTTATCGCGCCCGCATGGCTACACCTTC.

The sample holds many counts of this clone. The chain joins TRBV5-3 to TRBJ1-6; the match to TRBD1 covers 9 bases. TRBV5-3 is annotated as an ORF whose role is uncertain. Trimming removed 5 bases from V and 11 bases from J; junction bases left unmatched: 8. This CDR3 contains 14 residues. The CDR3 DNA is TGTGCCAGAAGAAGGACAGGGGCGAGGCCACCCCTCCACTTT. Its translation: CARRRTGARPPLHF.

This clone was detected many times. The rearrangement uses TRBV6-5 and TRBJ1-2; 8 bases agree with TRBD1. The CDR3 is 13 residues long. With V trimmed by 4 bases and J by 8 bases, 6 bases remained unmatched. Germline CDR1 and CDR2: MNHEY and SVGAGI. The CDR3 region has the DNA TGTGCCAGCAGTTTGGACAGGGTAGGGGGCTACACCTTC. It yields the protein CASSLDRVGGYTF.

This clone was found many times. The CDR3, as DNA: TGTGCCAGCAGCGCGGCATTGACTAGCGGGAGAAACTACAATGAGCAGTTCTTC. Its protein is CASSAALTSGRNYNEQFF. The chain combines TRBV9 with TRBJ2-1; TRBD2 matches 12 bases. The CDR3 is 18 residues long. J gave up 3 bases and V 3 bases, and 10 bases lay outside the gene matches. The germline V gene encodes CDR1 SGDLS and CDR2 YYNGEE.

This clone was seen ten or more times. The chain employs TRBV6-5 and TRBJ2-7, with TRBD1 identical over 8 bases. Germline values: CDR1 MNHEY, CDR2 SVGAGI. Germline trimming cut 6 bases from V and 0 bases from J; bases unmatched to any gene: 4. The CDR3 consists of 14 residues. The CDR3 bases are TGTGCCAGCAGGTTGACAGGGGTCTCCTACGAGCAGTACTTC. Protein product: CASRLTGVSYEQYF.

To note about this clone: With a much larger clone just one base away, this may be a read error. Other DNA sequences in this sample translate to the same CDR3. This rearrangement joins TRBV19 to TRBJ1-1; no reliable D call. The CDR3 spans 14 residues. Germline CDR1 reads LNHDA; CDR2 reads SQIVND (reference sequence). This CDR3 is CASRLNGENTEAFF. The DNA of the CDR3 is TGTGCCAGTAGGCTGAATGGAGAGAACACTGAAGCCTTCTTT.

In its sample, this clone was seen many times. V and J are TRBV11-3 and TRBJ1-1, with no clear D. V shed 0 bases and J shed 2 bases, with 7 bases lying between them. The CDR3 runs to 14 residues. The germline V gene encodes CDR1 SGHNT and CDR2 YENEEA. CDR3 residues: CASSLDRRNTEAFF. As DNA, the CDR3 is TGTGCCAGCAGCTTAGATAGAAGAAACACTGAAGCTTTCTTT.

This clone was counted many times. The chain combines TRBV6-4 with TRBJ1-2; D gene ambiguous. Germline V gene data show CDR1 as MRHNA and CDR2 as SNTAGT. V was clipped by 2 bases and J by 10 bases, with 23 bases between them. The CDR3 contains 16 residues. The CDR3 nucleotides are TGTGCCAGCAGTGACCGAGGCCGGAACCTAAAATTGGACTACACCTTC. Residues: CASSDRGRNLKLDYTF.

This clone was seen many times. The genes are TRBV6-5 and TRBJ2-3, with TRBD1 as a possible D gene (6 bases). This CDR3 has 14 residues. Trimming took 6 bases from V and 0 from J, leaving 10 bases between them. Germline loops: CDR1 MNHEY, CDR2 SVGAGI. The CDR3 loop is CASREQGSTDTQYF. The DNA for the CDR3 is TGTGCCAGCAGGGAACAGGGAAGCACAGATACGCAGTATTTT.

This clone was seen more than once but under ten times. The chain uses TRBV30 and TRBJ2-1; possibly TRBD2 for D (6 bases). Trimming took off 4 bases at V and 7 bases at J, with 17 bases between the two ends. Germline V gene data show CDR1 as GTSNPN and CDR2 as SVGIG (reference sequence). The CDR3 is 14 residues long. Here the CDR3 reads CAWTGDWRRNEQFF. The CDR3 coding sequence is TGTGCCTGGACCGGGGACTGGAGGAGGAATGAGCAGTTCTTC.

This clone was recorded many times. CDR3: CASSLGRANTEAFF. The CDR3 nucleotides read TGTGCCAGCAGCTTAGGCAGGGCGAACACTGAAGCTTTCTTT. The chain recombines TRBV11-3 with TRBJ1-1, with TRBD1 as a possible D gene (5 bases). V was shortened by 1 base and J by 1 base, with 7 bases between the two germline ends. The CDR3 extends over 14 amino acids. Germline assignment: CDR1 SGHNT and CDR2 YENEEA.

This clone was seen at least ten times. The genes are TRBV10-1 and TRBJ2-7, with TRBD1 as a possible D gene (5 bases). From germline, CDR1 is WNHNN and CDR2 SYGVQD (reference sequence). This CDR3 has 18 residues. Trimming took off 6 bases at V and 3 bases at J, with 27 bases between the two ends. The CDR3 loop reads CASRLLTDSANSHYEQYF. The CDR3 nucleotides are TGCGCCAGCAGACTCCTGACAGATTCTGCAAATTCACACTACGAGCAGTACTTC.

This clone was found many times. The rearrangement uses TRBV2 and TRBJ2-2, with unresolved D. V shed 8 bases and J shed 4 bases, with 14 bases lying between them. CDR1 is SNHLY and CDR2 is FYNNEI in the germline V gene. The CDR3 runs 14 residues. CDR3 sequence (DNA): TGTGCCAGCCACAGATCAGGCAGCACCGGGGAGCTGTTTTTT. It yields the protein CASHRSGSTGELFF.

This clone was recorded many times. The chain combines TRBV6-1 with TRBJ2-3; 16 bases match TRBD2. J was trimmed by 6 bases and V by 2 bases; bases with no gene match: 8. There are 18 residues in the CDR3. Per germline, CDR1 MNHNS and CDR2 SASEGT. In nucleotides, the CDR3 is TGTGCCAGCAGTGAAAAGTCACCGGGACTAGCGGGGGGGGATACGCAGTATTTT. It encodes CASSEKSPGLAGGDTQYF.

J is TRBJ2-5 and V is TRBV5-1; 9 bases are shared with TRBD2. Germline-derived CDR1 and CDR2 are SGHRS and YFSETQ. This CDR3 is 14 amino acids long. Trimming took 1 base from V and 5 from J; bases not matched to a gene: 3. In nucleotides, the CDR3 is TGCGCCAGCAGCTTGCTGCGGGGGGGTGAGACCCAGTACTTC. Translating it yields CASSLLRGGETQYF.

This clone was counted ten times or more. The rearrangement joins TRBV12-5 to TRBJ2-2; 9 nucleotides agree with TRBD1. Germline V gene data show CDR1 as LGHNT and CDR2 as FRNRAP. The V and J ends lost 1 base and 10 bases, in that order; junction bases with no gene match: 13. The CDR3 contains 17 residues. The CDR3 is CASGLGPGQGSTLELFF. The CDR3 DNA sequence: TGTGCTAGTGGTTTGGGACCGGGACAGGGAAGCACTTTGGAGCTGTTTTTT.

V and J are TRBV30 and TRBJ1-1; no reliable D call. V was cut by 2 bases and J by 4 bases, with 11 bases left in between. This CDR3 contains 13 residues. CDR1 is GTSNPN, CDR2 SVGIG, per germline (reference sequence). The DNA of the CDR3 is TGTGCCTGGAGTTACGGGTTCACCACTGAAGCTTTCTTT. This codes for CAWSYGFTTEAFF.

This clone was counted many times. V is TRBV9 and J is TRBJ2-1, with 7 nucleotides matching TRBD2. The CDR3 length is 16 residues. V was pared by 0 bases and J by 3 bases, with 6 bases of the junction left unmatched. Germline loops: CDR1 SGDLS, CDR2 YYNGEE. Written as DNA, the CDR3 is TGTGCCAGCAGCGTAGCGCCCGGGACTAACTACAATGAGCAGTTCTTC. Translated, it gives CASSVAPGTNYNEQFF.